Below, 30 T cell receptor beta chains from the same sample are listed, as sequenced in a study of T cells after yellow fever vaccination. Each CDR3 protein gets one entry after TCRdb re-called the 5' RACE reads with MiXCR. The sample lists 340,000 or so distinct CDR3 sequences; around 12% were seen once. This specimen consisted of CD4+ T cells sorted from PBMCs, obtained 15 days after the yellow fever booster vaccination. The receptors shown here come from a man aged 18 to 29 who received the YFV17D yellow fever vaccine.

CDR3 region: CASSPPRTGFSNSPLHF. CDR3 DNA: TGTGCCAGCAGTCCTCCAAGGACAGGGTTTAGTAATTCACCCCTCCACTTT. The chain carries TRBV28 and TRBJ1-6, with 8 positions matching TRBD1. Germline assignment: CDR1 MDHEN and CDR2 SYDVKM. V was clipped by 5 bases and J by 6 bases; unmatched bases: 12. The CDR3 contains 17 residues. Using reference TRBV28 and TRBJ1-6 for the parts outside the CDR3, the full variable domain is DVKVTQSSRYLVKRTGEKVFLECVQDMDHENMFWYRQDPGLGLRLIYFSYDVKMKEKGDIPEGYSVSREKKERFSLILESASTNQTSMYLCASSPPRTGFSNSPLHFGNGTRLTVT.

This clonotype was recorded at least ten times. This chain connects TRBV24-1 to TRBJ2-5, with 8 bases that match TRBD1. The CDR3 is made up of 15 amino acids. Germline V CDR1 and CDR2: KGHDR, SFDVKD. V gave up 4 bases and J gave up 2 bases; unmatched junction bases: 5. The chain's CDR3 is CATSDPGQDQETQYF. CDR3 DNA sequence: TGTGCCACCAGTGACCCGGGACAGGATCAAGAGACCCAGTACTTC.

The chain combines TRBV5-1 with TRBJ2-7; TRBD1 aligns across 8 bases. Germline V gene lookup returns CDR1 SGHRS and CDR2 YFSETQ. This CDR3 contains 14 residues. Unmatched junction bases numbered 8, after V lost 4 bases and J lost 5 bases. The CDR3 DNA sequence: TGCGCCAGCAGCCCCGGACAGGGCACCCACGAGCAGTACTTC. It codes for CASSPGQGTHEQYF.

The chain employs TRBV20-1 and TRBJ2-1; 10 bases line up with TRBD1. The CDR3 has 17 amino acids. The germline V gene encodes CDR1 DFQATT and CDR2 SNEGSKA (reference sequence). V dropped 3 bases and J dropped 3; count of bases not matched to a gene: 11. CDR3 nucleotides: TGCAGTGCTAGTTTTCTGACAGGGGGCGAATTCTACAATGAGCAGTTCTTC. It specifies CSASFLTGGEFYNEQFF.

This clonotype has only one observation. This rearrangement joins TRBV5-1 to TRBJ2-2; D gene uncertain. V was trimmed by 4 bases and J by 4 bases, leaving 14 bases between them. The germline gives CDR1 SGHRS, CDR2 YFSETQ. The CDR3 consists of 15 residues. The CDR3 region has the DNA TGCGCCAGCAGCCCCAACCCACAGCCCACCGGGGAGCTGTTTTTT. Translated, it gives CASSPNPQPTGELFF.

This clonotype was counted between two and nine times. The chain couples TRBV20-1 to TRBJ1-1, with a weak D call TRBD1 (6 bases). CDR1 and CDR2 from the germline V gene are DFQATT and SNEGSKA (reference sequence). Trimming removed 6 bases at V and 7 bases at J, with 18 bases between. The CDR3 has 13 amino acids. CDR3 sequence: CSATRAGAFEAFF. The CDR3, as DNA: TGCAGTGCCACCCGGGCAGGGGCTTTTGAAGCTTTCTTT.

This clonotype has only a few counts. CDR3 protein: CASSTGDAGRVDTQYF. The CDR3 region has the DNA TGCGCCAGCAGCACCGGGGATGCGGGGAGGGTCGATACGCAGTATTTT. J is TRBJ2-3 and V is TRBV5-1; 7 bases map to TRBD2. This CDR3 has 16 residues. CDR1 is SGHRS and CDR2 is YFSETQ in the germline V gene. J was trimmed by 6 bases and V by 4 bases; bases with no gene match: 14.

Ten or more counts support this clonotype. The chain recombines TRBV12-3 or TRBV12-4 with TRBJ2-2; 7 bases are a match to TRBD1. This CDR3 has 16 residues. V dropped 5 bases and J dropped 8; count of bases not matched to a gene: 14. CDR3 sequence: CASSESGTAKMGELFF. DNA for the CDR3: TGTGCCAGCAGTGAATCCGGGACAGCCAAAATGGGGGAGCTGTTTTTT.

The J gene is TRBJ1-1, the V gene TRBV19; D gene uncertain. V lost 10 bases and J 1 base, leaving 16 bases between the germline ends. From germline, CDR1 is LNHDA and CDR2 SQIVND (reference sequence). The CDR3 loop spans 14 amino acids. The CDR3 DNA follows: TGTGCCACCTCCGTTTCGACCGCGAACACTGAAGCTTTCTTT. This codes for CATSVSTANTEAFF.

This clonotype turned up a few times. The V gene is TRBV11-2, the J gene TRBJ2-7, with D possibly TRBD2 on 6 matching bases. CDR1 and CDR2 (germline): SGHAT, FQNNGV. The CDR3 runs 13 residues. V lost 3 bases to trimming and J lost 4 bases, with 10 bases between them. CDR3 coding DNA: TGTGCCAGCAGCTTGGGACTGGAATACGAGCAGTACGTC. It translates to CASSLGLEYEQYV.

This clonotype was observed once. The chain recombines TRBV6-5 with TRBJ1-5, with D possibly being TRBD1 (6 bases). CDR3 length equals 15 residues. V lost 0 bases, J lost 2 bases, and 8 bases lay in between. The germline CDR1 and CDR2 sequences are MNHEY and SVGAGI. CDR3 bases: TGTGCCAGCAGTTACTCGGGGGGCGGCAATCAGCCCCAGCATTTT. This codes for CASSYSGGGNQPQHF.

The table lists this clonotype with a few counts. The chain recombines TRBV3-1 with TRBJ2-5, with TRBD2 matching over 13 bases. V shed 6 bases and J 5 bases; nucleotides not matched to a gene: 9. The CDR3 consists of 16 residues. Germline V CDR1 and CDR2: LGHDT, YNNKEL (reference sequence). DNA of the CDR3: TGTGCCAGCAGTTTAACTAGCGGGGGGGCTTGGGAGACCCAGTACTTC. It is translated as CASSLTSGGAWETQYF.

This clonotype was seen only a few times. This chain uses TRBV20-1 with TRBJ2-1, with a tentative D call TRBD2 (5 bases). The germline gives CDR1 DFQATT, CDR2 SNEGSKA (reference sequence). This CDR3 contains 15 residues. V lost 0 bases to trimming and J lost 8 bases, with 17 bases between them. The DNA of the CDR3 is TGCAGTGCTAGAGATGCTCGGGGTTCTACCTATGAGCAGTTCTTC. Translated, it gives CSARDARGSTYEQFF.

Only a few counts were recorded for this clonotype. CDR3 residues: CASRTGANVLTF. DNA of the CDR3: TGTGCCAGCCGAACTGGGGCCAACGTCCTGACTTTC. The V gene is TRBV3-1, the J gene TRBJ2-6; no definite D call. The germline gives CDR1 LGHDT, CDR2 YNNKEL (reference sequence). This CDR3 spans 12 amino acids. V lost 8 bases, J lost 2 bases, and 4 bases lay in between.

This clonotype has ten or more counts. This rearrangement joins TRBV7-8 to TRBJ1-3, with 9 positions matching TRBD1. After removal of 5 bases from V and 0 bases from J, the junction contained 2 bases not matched to a gene. The CDR3 spans 15 residues. The germline V gene encodes CDR1 SGHVS and CDR2 FQNEAQ. DNA for the CDR3: TGTGCCAGCAGCCGGGACAGGGTCTCTGGAAACACCATATATTTT. It translates to CASSRDRVSGNTIYF.

This clonotype has a handful of counts. The chain carries TRBV28 and TRBJ2-7, with 9 bases identical to TRBD2. The CDR3 sequence is 15 residues long. With 3 bases clipped from V and 0 bases from J, the junction kept 3 bases outside the gene matches. The germline CDR1 and CDR2 sequences are MDHEN and SYDVKM. The CDR3 DNA is TGTGCCAGCAGTTTCAGTAGCGGGGGCTCCTACGAGCAGTACGTC. Encoded protein: CASSFSSGGSYEQYV.

This clonotype was found a few times. The chain is built from TRBV5-1 and TRBJ2-3; D is undetermined. The V and J ends lost 4 bases and 0 bases respectively, with 9 bases between them. The CDR3 is made up of 14 amino acids. Germline V lookup: CDR1 SGHRS, CDR2 YFSETQ. Written as DNA, the CDR3 is TGCGCCAGCAGCCCAAAGCAGAGCACAGATACGCAGTATTTT. It specifies CASSPKQSTDTQYF. Full variable domain (rest looked up from reference TRBV5-1 and TRBJ2-3): KAGVTQTPRYLIKTRGQQVTLSCSPISGHRSVSWYQQTPGQGLQFLFEYFSETQRNKGNFPGRFSGRQFSNSRSEMNVSTLELGDSALYLCASSPKQSTDTQYFGPGTRLTVL.

This clonotype was seen a handful of times. In DNA, the CDR3 is TGTGCCAGCAGCCGACGGGACAGGGGAAATGAAAAACTGTTTTTT. Residues: CASSRRDRGNEKLFF. This chain links TRBV16 with TRBJ1-4; TRBD1 matches 10 bases. This CDR3 has 15 amino acids. V was clipped by 4 bases and J by 5 bases; unmatched bases: 4. Germline CDR1 is KGHSY and CDR2 is FQNENV.

This clonotype was found a few times. The rearrangement uses TRBV12-5 and TRBJ2-3; D is perhaps TRBD1 (6 bases). The ends were cut back, 0 bases at V and 5 bases at J, with 6 bases in the middle. Per the germline V gene, CDR1 is LGHNT and CDR2 is FRNRAP. The CDR3 runs 13 residues. CDR3 nucleotide sequence: TGTGCTAGTGGTTTGGTAGGGGGAGATACGCAGTATTTT. This translates into CASGLVGGDTQYF.

The gene calls are TRBV18 and TRBJ2-7, with a possible D match to TRBD2 (5 bases). Trimming stripped 2 bases from V and 8 bases from J, with 13 bases between. This CDR3 region has 13 residues. Germline V CDR1 and CDR2: KGHSH, LQKENI. The CDR3 protein is CASSPLEDAQQYV. CDR3 bases: TGTGCCAGCTCACCATTGGAGGACGCGCAGCAGTACGTC.

The genes are TRBV7-9 and TRBJ1-6; D gene uncertain. Germline V gene lookup returns CDR1 SEHNR and CDR2 FQNEAQ (reference sequence). This CDR3 is 13 amino acids long. The ends were cut back, 4 bases at V and 7 bases at J, with 8 bases in the middle. The CDR3 DNA sequence: TGTGCCAGCAGCTCGGTGGCGAATTCACCCCTCCACTTT. Translated: CASSSVANSPLHF.

The gene calls are TRBV5-1 and TRBJ1-5; D is unresolved. CDR3 length equals 15 residues. Germline CDR1 SGHRS, CDR2 YFSETQ. Trimming shortened V by 2 bases and J by 4 bases, and 13 bases separated the two germline ends. The CDR3 reads CASSLEFGPNQPQHF. CDR3 nucleotides: TGCGCCAGCAGCTTAGAGTTTGGGCCAAATCAGCCCCAGCATTTT.

The rearrangement joins TRBV6-5 to TRBJ2-7, with D unclear. The length of the CDR3 is 14 residues. From germline, CDR1 is MNHEY and CDR2 SVGAGI. V gave up 6 bases and J gave up 3 bases, with 15 bases separating them. The CDR3 coding sequence is TGTGCCAGCAGCCCGACCTGGGCAAACTACGAGCAGTACTTC. Protein: CASSPTWANYEQYF.

This chain uses TRBV27 with TRBJ1-5; the match to TRBD1 covers 7 bases. V shed 6 bases and J 6 bases; nucleotides not matched to a gene: 8. This CDR3 is built from 14 residues. CDR1 MNHEY and CDR2 SMNVEV come from the germline V gene (reference sequence). CDR3 DNA: TGTGCCAGCAGCCGAGACAGGGAAACTCAGCCCCAGCATTTT. It is translated as CASSRDRETQPQHF.

This clonotype was seen only a few times. V gene TRBV19 combines with J gene TRBJ2-7, with D possibly TRBD2 on 5 matching bases. Trimming left V 5 bases short and J 3 bases short, with 14 bases between. The CDR3 is made up of 14 amino acids. Looked up from germline, CDR1 is LNHDA and CDR2 is SQIVND (reference sequence). The CDR3 is CASSEGRGNYEQYV. CDR3 DNA sequence: TGTGCCAGTAGTGAAGGACGGGGAAACTACGAGCAGTACGTC.

This clonotype was seen more than once but under ten times. The chain carries TRBV9 and TRBJ1-1; D is uncertain. V lost 4 bases and J lost 1, with 14 bases in between. Germline assignment: CDR1 SGDLS and CDR2 YYNGEE. This CDR3 is 15 amino acids long. CDR3: CASSPSPVANTEAFF. Written as DNA, the CDR3 is TGTGCCAGCAGCCCATCCCCGGTTGCGAACACTGAAGCTTTCTTT.

The V call is TRBV6-2 or TRBV6-3, the J call TRBJ1-5; D gene uncertain. The CDR3 loop spans 11 amino acids. The V gene's germline CDR1 is MNHEY and CDR2 SVGEGT. With 4 bases removed from V and 7 bases from J, the gap between germline ends came to 5 bases. Written as DNA, the CDR3 is TGTGCCAGCAGTTCTGGGCAGCCCCAGCATTTT. It translates to CASSSGQPQHF.

This clonotype was found a few times. The rearrangement joins TRBV7-2 to TRBJ2-7, with D possibly being TRBD2 (6 bases). The CDR3 has 15 amino acids. CDR1 and CDR2 from the germline V gene are SGHTA and FQGNSA. The ends were cut back, 3 bases at V and 1 base at J, with 13 bases in the middle. CDR3 in amino acids: CASSFRGTGSYEQYV. In DNA, the CDR3 is TGTGCCAGCAGCTTCCGGGGGACTGGGTCCTACGAGCAGTACGTC.

This clonotype came up a few times. This chain connects TRBV3-1 to TRBJ2-2; possible D gene TRBD2, 6 bases. Germline lookup yields CDR1 LGHDT and CDR2 YNNKEL (reference sequence). The CDR3 spans 14 residues. Trimming removed 2 bases at V and 5 bases at J, with 9 bases between. This chain's CDR3 is CASSQSLATGELFF. As DNA, the CDR3 is TGTGCCAGCAGCCAATCTCTAGCGACCGGGGAGCTGTTTTTT.

This chain links TRBV10-3 with TRBJ2-6; D not resolved. The CDR3 loop spans 15 amino acids. Germline loops: CDR1 ENHRY, CDR2 SYGVKD. V was trimmed by 3 bases and J by 10 bases, leaving 16 bases between them. This CDR3 reads CAISERPRSGNVLTF. CDR3 nucleotide sequence: TGTGCCATCAGTGAAAGACCCAGGTCAGGTAACGTCCTGACTTTC.